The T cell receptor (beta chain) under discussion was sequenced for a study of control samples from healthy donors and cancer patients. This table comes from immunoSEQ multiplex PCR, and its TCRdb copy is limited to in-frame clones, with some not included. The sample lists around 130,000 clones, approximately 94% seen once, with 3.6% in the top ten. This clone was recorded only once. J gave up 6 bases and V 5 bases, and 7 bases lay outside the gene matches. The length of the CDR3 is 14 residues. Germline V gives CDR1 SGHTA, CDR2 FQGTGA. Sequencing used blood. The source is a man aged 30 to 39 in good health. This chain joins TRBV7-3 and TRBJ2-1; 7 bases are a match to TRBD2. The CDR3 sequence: CASSQTSNTNEQFF. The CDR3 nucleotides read TGTGCCAGCAGCCAGACTAGCAACACCAATGAGCAGTTCTTC.